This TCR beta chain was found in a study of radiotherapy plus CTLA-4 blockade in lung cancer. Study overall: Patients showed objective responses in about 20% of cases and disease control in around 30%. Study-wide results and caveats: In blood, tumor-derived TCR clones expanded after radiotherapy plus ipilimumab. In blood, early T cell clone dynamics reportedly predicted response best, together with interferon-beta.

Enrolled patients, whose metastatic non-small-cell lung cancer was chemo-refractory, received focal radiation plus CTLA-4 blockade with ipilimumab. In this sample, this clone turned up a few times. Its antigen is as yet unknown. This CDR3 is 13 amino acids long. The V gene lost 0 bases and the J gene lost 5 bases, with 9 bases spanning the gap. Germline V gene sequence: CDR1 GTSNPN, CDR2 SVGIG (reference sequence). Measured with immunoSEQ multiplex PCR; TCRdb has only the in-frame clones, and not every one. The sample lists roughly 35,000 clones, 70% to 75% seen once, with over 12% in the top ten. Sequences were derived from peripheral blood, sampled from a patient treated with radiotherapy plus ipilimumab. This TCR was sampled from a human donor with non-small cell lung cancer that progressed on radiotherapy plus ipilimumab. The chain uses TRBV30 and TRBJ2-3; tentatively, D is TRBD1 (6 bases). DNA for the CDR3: TGTGCCTGGAGTGTAGGGGGTCGAGATACGCAGTATTTT. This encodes CAWSVGGRDTQYF.